The 17 T cell receptor beta chains in this list originate from one sample, sequenced in a study of shared clonotypes between healthy human individuals (dated by TCRdb to about 2020). For the CD8 naive samples, CD45RO-negative cells were positively selected for CCR7, yielding a CD45RA+CCR7+ population from which TemRA cells were excluded. The library was generated by the immunoSEQ multiplex PCR assay. TCRdb obtained this table from immuneACCESS and retained in-frame rearrangements with V and J assigned. These tables miss some clones; where compared with another copy, unresolved V genes account for less than half of the shortfall, and the remainder is unexplained. Within this sample are roughly 1,800,000 clones, with approximately 94% of them counted one time only. Of the sample, 1% to 1.5% is held by the ten largest clones. Sequenced: naive CD8+ T cells sorted from blood. The cell subset or site label here, explained by the study, means: CD45RA+CCR7+. The receptors come from a man aged 18-30 years in good health.

The chain joins TRBV9 to TRBJ2-2; 7 positions agree with TRBD1. Unmatched junction bases numbered 5, after V lost 4 bases and J lost 2 bases. Germline assignment: CDR1 SGDLS and CDR2 YYNGEE. The length of the CDR3 is 15 residues. The chain's CDR3 is CASSPGQTNTGELFF. Here the CDR3 DNA reads TGTGCCAGCAGCCCGGGACAGACAAACACCGGGGAGCTGTTTTTT.

The chain uses TRBV19 and TRBJ1-6, with 7 bases lining up with TRBD1. Germline V lookup: CDR1 LNHDA, CDR2 SQIVND (reference sequence). CDR3 length: 14 amino acids. J lost 3 bases, V lost 6 bases, and 2 bases had no gene match. CDR3 sequence (DNA): TGTGCCAGTAGCCCAGGGGGCTATAATTCACCCCTCCACTTT. Residues: CASSPGGYNSPLHF.

CDR3 region: CASTLGPDPYEQYF. The CDR3, as DNA: TGCGCCAGCACACTCGGGCCAGATCCCTACGAGCAGTACTTC. V is TRBV4-1 and J is TRBJ2-7; D is uncertain. The CDR3 covers 14 residues. The germline CDR1 and CDR2 sequences are MGHRA and YSYEKL. The V gene lost 7 bases and the J gene lost 2 bases, with 15 bases spanning the gap.

A note on this clone: At the DNA level, this CDR3 is encoded by other sequences in the same sample as well. This chain uses TRBV9 with TRBJ2-2; the match to TRBD2 covers 10 bases. Germline V gene sequence: CDR1 SGDLS, CDR2 YYNGEE. Losses at the gene ends were 2 bases for V and 2 bases for J; bases not matched to a gene: 6. This CDR3 spans 17 amino acids. In DNA form, the CDR3 reads TGTGCCAGCAGCGTGCCTAGCGGGAGCGGCAACACCGGGGAGCTGTTTTTT. It is translated as CASSVPSGSGNTGELFF.

Comments on this clone: This CDR3 is also generated by other DNA sequences in the sample. The chain couples TRBV29-1 to TRBJ2-2; no clear D. The germline V gene has CDR1 SQVTM and CDR2 ANQGSEA. Trimming stripped 5 bases from V and 5 bases from J, with 6 bases between. This CDR3 spans 11 amino acids. CDR3 region: CSVLGTGELFF. The CDR3 DNA follows: TGCAGCGTTTTAGGGACCGGGGAGCTGTTTTTT.

The genes are TRBV27 and TRBJ1-2, with 8 positions matching TRBD1. The CDR3 consists of 15 residues. V lost 5 bases to trimming and J lost 5 bases; unmatched junction nucleotides: 10. Germline V gene data show CDR1 as MNHEY and CDR2 as SMNVEV (reference sequence). CDR3 sequence (DNA): TGTGCCAGCAGTCCATTGACAGGGGATGGGTATGGCTACACCTTC. It translates to CASSPLTGDGYGYTF.

The V and J genes are TRBV5-6 and TRBJ2-7; 10 bases are shared with TRBD2. CDR1 and CDR2 (germline): SGHDT, YYEEEE. The V gene end was trimmed by 3 bases and the J gene end by 4 bases; junction bases not matched to a gene: 4. The CDR3 totals 14 residues. Written as DNA, the CDR3 is TGTGCCAGCAGCTCGATACTAGCGGGGTACGAGCAGTACTTC. Protein: CASSSILAGYEQYF.

V and J are TRBV11-1 and TRBJ2-5; no reliable D call. CDR3 length equals 15 residues. V lost 4 bases and J lost 0, with 12 bases in between. Germline values: CDR1 SGHAT, CDR2 FQDESV (reference sequence). The CDR3 bases are TGTGCCAGCAGCTCGGCAAGACGGGACCAAGAGACCCAGTACTTC. Protein product: CASSSARRDQETQYF.

The chain carries TRBV14 and TRBJ2-7, with D maybe TRBD1 (6 bases). V shed 1 base and J shed 2 bases, with 12 bases lying between them. The CDR3 extends over 15 amino acids. The germline CDR1 and CDR2 sequences are SGHDN and FVKESK. The CDR3 sequence: CASSQGPGDPYEQYF. DNA of the CDR3: TGTGCCAGCAGCCAAGGTCCAGGGGACCCCTACGAGCAGTACTTC. The entire variable domain, with the rest obtained from reference TRBV14 and TRBJ2-7, is as follows: EAGVTQFPSHSVIEKGQTVTLRCDPISGHDNLYWYRRVMGKEIKFLLHFVKESKQDESGMPNNRFLAERTGGTYSTLKVQPAELEDSGVYFCASSQGPGDPYEQYFGPGTRLTVT.

This chain joins TRBV7-3 and TRBJ2-1, with TRBD2 matching 7 bases. This CDR3 spans 17 amino acids. Germline assignment: CDR1 SGHTA and CDR2 FQGTGA. The trim removed 5 bases at V and 7 bases at J, leaving 17 bases unmatched. The CDR3 protein is CASSPVGGLEEKNEQFF. As DNA, the CDR3 is TGTGCCAGCAGCCCTGTGGGAGGGCTAGAAGAAAAGAATGAGCAGTTCTTC.

V usage is TRBV10-3 and J usage is TRBJ1-2; TRBD1 matches 7 bases. After removal of 10 bases from V and 2 bases from J, the junction contained 13 bases not matched to a gene. The CDR3 contains 15 residues. The germline V gene has CDR1 ENHRY and CDR2 SYGVKD. The CDR3 region has the DNA TGTGCCACCAGCAATAGTGGACAGGCGAACTATGGCTACACCTTC. It specifies CATSNSGQANYGYTF.

This chain connects TRBV7-6 to TRBJ2-5, with D perhaps given as TRBD1 or TRBD2 (6 bases each). The CDR3 sequence is 15 residues long. Germline lookup yields CDR1 SGHVS and CDR2 FNYEAQ. V shed 4 bases and J shed 2 bases, with 14 bases lying between them. CDR3: CASSWAGGTQETQYF. The DNA for the CDR3 is TGTGCCAGCAGCTGGGCCGGGGGCACACAAGAGACCCAGTACTTC.

V gene TRBV2 combines with J gene TRBJ2-7, with D possibly matching TRBD2 (6 bases). The germline V gene encodes CDR1 SNHLY and CDR2 FYNNEI. The CDR3 loop spans 15 amino acids. V lost 3 bases to trimming and J lost 1 base, with 13 bases between them. The CDR3 spells CASSEKAGWSYEQYF. In DNA form, the CDR3 reads TGTGCCAGCAGTGAGAAGGCGGGATGGTCCTACGAGCAGTACTTC.

In this sample, this clone turned up once. The chain links TRBV28 to TRBJ2-7; 8 positions match TRBD1. Germline V gene data show CDR1 as MDHEN and CDR2 as SYDVKM. Unmatched junction bases numbered 8, after V lost 5 bases and J lost 5 bases. This CDR3 is built from 14 residues. CDR3 in amino acids: CASSEGQGPHEQYF. In DNA, the CDR3 is TGTGCCAGCAGTGAAGGACAGGGACCCCACGAGCAGTACTTC. The full variable domain, completed using reference TRBV28 and TRBJ2-7, is DVKVTQSSRYLVKRTGEKVFLECVQDMDHENMFWYRQDPGLGLRLIYFSYDVKMKEKGDIPEGYSVSREKKERFSLILESASTNQTSMYLCASSEGQGPHEQYFGPGTRLTVT.

The rearrangement links TRBV19 to TRBJ2-7; D gene uncertain. This CDR3 contains 13 residues. Trimming removed 4 bases from V and 2 bases from J, with 9 bases in between. Germline V gene lookup returns CDR1 LNHDA and CDR2 SQIVND (reference sequence). CDR3 sequence: CASSTNIAYEQYF. The CDR3 DNA reads TGTGCCAGTAGTACCAACATCGCCTACGAGCAGTACTTC.

This clone occurred a few times. The chain has TRBV28 and TRBJ1-6; D is unresolved. V dropped 6 bases and J dropped 8 bases, with 17 bases sitting between them. Looked up from germline, CDR1 is MDHEN and CDR2 is SYDVKM. The CDR3 contains 15 residues. The CDR3 sequence: CASSLGNREDSPLHF. The CDR3 coding sequence is TGTGCCAGCAGCCTGGGGAACAGAGAGGATTCACCCCTCCACTTT.

The chain recombines TRBV4-2 with TRBJ2-1; D gene uncertain. CDR3 length: 15 residues. V was clipped by 7 bases and J by 4 bases, with 17 bases between them. CDR1 is LGHNA, CDR2 YNFKEQ, per germline. CDR3 DNA: TGTGCCAGCACCCCTGAAGTTTACCTTTACAATGAGCAGTTCTTC. The encoded protein is CASTPEVYLYNEQFF.